The clone carrying this T cell receptor (beta chain) has just one count. This record comes from a study of blood T cell repertoires in COVID-19. This table comes from immunoSEQ multiplex PCR, and its TCRdb copy is limited to in-frame clones, with some not included. Of roughly 73,000 clones listed, 78% are singletons. The trim removed 7 bases at V and 5 bases at J, leaving 16 bases unmatched. The CDR3 length is 18 residues. Germline V lookup: CDR1 LNHDA, CDR2 SQIVND (reference sequence). The sequencing input was peripheral blood. This chain connects TRBV19 to TRBJ2-3, with 12 bases that match TRBD2. The clonotype originates from a human donor in a cohort sampled during active COVID-19. The CDR3 region has the DNA TGTGCCAGTAACGACCCAGGGTCTTTGGGACTAGCGGGAGATACGCAGTATTTT. Encoded protein: CASNDPGSLGLAGDTQYF. The variable domain in full, with the rest retrieved from reference TRBV19 and TRBJ2-3, is DGGITQSPKYLFRKEGQNVTLSCEQNLNHDAMYWYRQDPGQGLRLIYYSQIVNDFQKGDIAEGYSVSREKKESFPLTVTSAQKNPTAFYLCASNDPGSLGLAGDTQYFGPGTRLTVL.